These 2 T cell receptor beta chains were sequenced from one sample in a study of T cells in Graves' hyperthyroidism and ophthalmopathy. TCR beta CDR3 regions were amplified from RNA. First-round RT-PCR targeting the TCR CDR3 was performed with the HTBI primer set. TCRdb analysed the multiplex PCR reads with MiXCR anew, one entry per CDR3 protein. The top ten clones hold 70% to 75% of a sample with 300,000 to 450,000 distinct CDR3 sequences, 20% to 30% of them seen once. Source material: blood. These receptors were taken from a middle-aged man with Graves' hyperthyroidism.

This clonotype was detected ten times or more. The chain has TRBV2 and TRBJ2-7, with 7 bases matching TRBD2. The CDR3 has 17 amino acids. Germline assignment: CDR1 SNHLY and CDR2 FYNNEI. J lost 3 bases, V lost 4 bases, and 15 bases had no gene match. The CDR3 is CASSVRGGPLGDYEQYF. CDR3 DNA sequence: TGTGCCAGCAGTGTTCGGGGAGGGCCCCTAGGGGACTACGAGCAGTACTTC.

The sample holds a few counts of this clonotype. The chain employs TRBV28 and TRBJ2-1; TRBD2 agrees at 10 bases. Germline values: CDR1 MDHEN, CDR2 SYDVKM. After removal of 5 bases from V and 2 bases from J, the junction contained 3 bases not matched to a gene. The CDR3 extends over 15 amino acids. The chain's CDR3 is CASSEAGGPYNEQFF. CDR3 DNA: TGTGCCAGCAGTGAAGCGGGAGGGCCCTACAATGAGCAGTTCTTC.